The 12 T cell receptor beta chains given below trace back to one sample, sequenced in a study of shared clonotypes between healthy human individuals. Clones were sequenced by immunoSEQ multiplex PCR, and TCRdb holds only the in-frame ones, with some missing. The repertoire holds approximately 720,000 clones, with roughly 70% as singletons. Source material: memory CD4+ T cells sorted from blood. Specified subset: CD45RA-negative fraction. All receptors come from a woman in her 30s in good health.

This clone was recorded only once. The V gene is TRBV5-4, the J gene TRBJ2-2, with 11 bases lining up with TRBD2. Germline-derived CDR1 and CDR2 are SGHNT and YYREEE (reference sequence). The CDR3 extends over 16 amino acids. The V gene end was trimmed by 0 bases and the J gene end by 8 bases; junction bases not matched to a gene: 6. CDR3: CASSLGSGRASGELFF. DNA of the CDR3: TGTGCCAGCAGCTTGGGTAGCGGGAGGGCATCGGGGGAGCTGTTTTTT. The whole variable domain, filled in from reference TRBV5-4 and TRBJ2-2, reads ETGVTQSPTHLIKTRGQQVTLRCSSQSGHNTVSWYQQALGQGPQFIFQYYREEENGRGNFPPRFSGLQFPNYSSELNVNALELDDSALYLCASSLGSGRASGELFFGEGSRLTVL.

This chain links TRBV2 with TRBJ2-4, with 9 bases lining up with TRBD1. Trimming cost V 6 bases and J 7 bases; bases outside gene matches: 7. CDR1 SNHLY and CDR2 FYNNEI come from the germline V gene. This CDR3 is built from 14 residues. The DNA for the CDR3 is TGTGCCAGCAGCCCGGGACAGGGTGTTAACATTCAGTACTTC. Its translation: CASSPGQGVNIQYF.

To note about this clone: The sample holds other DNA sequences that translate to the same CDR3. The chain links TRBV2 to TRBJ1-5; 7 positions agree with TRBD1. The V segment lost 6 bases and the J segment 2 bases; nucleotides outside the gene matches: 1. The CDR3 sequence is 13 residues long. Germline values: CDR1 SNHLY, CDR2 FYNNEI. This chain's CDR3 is CASSGQGNQPQHF. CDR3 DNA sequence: TGTGCCAGCAGCGGACAGGGCAATCAGCCCCAGCATTTT.

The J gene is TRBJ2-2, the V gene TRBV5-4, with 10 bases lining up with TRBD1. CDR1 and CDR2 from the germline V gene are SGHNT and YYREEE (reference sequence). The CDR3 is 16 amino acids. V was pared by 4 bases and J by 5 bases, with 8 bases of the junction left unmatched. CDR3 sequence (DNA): TGTGCCAGCAGCCCCGACAGGGGGCTCGGGACCGGGGAGCTGTTTTTT. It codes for CASSPDRGLGTGELFF.

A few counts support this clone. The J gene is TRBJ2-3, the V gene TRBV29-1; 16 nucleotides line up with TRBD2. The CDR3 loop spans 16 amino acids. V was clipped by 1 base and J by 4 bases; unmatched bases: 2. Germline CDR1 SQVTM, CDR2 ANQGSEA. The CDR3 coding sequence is TGCAGCGTTGAAGGGGGACTAGCGGGAGGGGCAGATACGCAGTATTTT. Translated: CSVEGGLAGGADTQYF.

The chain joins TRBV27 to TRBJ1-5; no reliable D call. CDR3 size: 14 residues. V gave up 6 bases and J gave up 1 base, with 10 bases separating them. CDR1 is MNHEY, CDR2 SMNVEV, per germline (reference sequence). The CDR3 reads CASSPRRSNQPQHF. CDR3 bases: TGTGCCAGCAGCCCGAGGAGGAGCAATCAGCCCCAGCATTTT.

For the CDR3, the DNA is TGTGCCAGCAGTGAAATTGGGGTAGGGAATCAGCCCCAGCATTTT. Residues: CASSEIGVGNQPQHF. The chain couples TRBV2 to TRBJ1-5, with D unresolved. CDR3 length: 15 residues. V lost 2 bases and J 4 bases, leaving 12 bases between the germline ends. Germline CDR1 reads SNHLY; CDR2 reads FYNNEI.

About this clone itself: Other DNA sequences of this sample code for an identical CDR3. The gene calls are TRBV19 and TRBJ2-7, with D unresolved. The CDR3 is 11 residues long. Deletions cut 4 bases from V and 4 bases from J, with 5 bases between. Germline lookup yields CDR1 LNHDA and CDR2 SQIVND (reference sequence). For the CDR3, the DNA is TGTGCCAGTAGTAATCTTTACGAGCAGTACTTC. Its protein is CASSNLYEQYF.

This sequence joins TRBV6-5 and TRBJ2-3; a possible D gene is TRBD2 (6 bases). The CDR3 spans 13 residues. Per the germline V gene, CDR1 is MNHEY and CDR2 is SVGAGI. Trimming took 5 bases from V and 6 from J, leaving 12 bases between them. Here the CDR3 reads CASSRTTRDTQYF. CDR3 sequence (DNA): TGTGCCAGCAGTAGGACTACTCGGGATACGCAGTATTTT.

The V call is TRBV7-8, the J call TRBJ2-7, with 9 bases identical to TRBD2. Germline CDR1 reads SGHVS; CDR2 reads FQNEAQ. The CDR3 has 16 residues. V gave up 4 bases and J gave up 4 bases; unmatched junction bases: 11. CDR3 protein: CASSSLPIAGVYEQYF. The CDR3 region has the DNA TGTGCCAGCAGCTCTCTCCCAATAGCGGGAGTATACGAGCAGTACTTC.

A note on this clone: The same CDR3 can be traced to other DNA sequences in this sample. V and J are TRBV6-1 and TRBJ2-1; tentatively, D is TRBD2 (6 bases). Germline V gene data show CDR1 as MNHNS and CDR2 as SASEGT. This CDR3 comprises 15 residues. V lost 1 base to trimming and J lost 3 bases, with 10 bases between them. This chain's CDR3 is CASSEDPAGYNEQFF. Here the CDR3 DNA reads TGTGCCAGCAGTGAAGACCCAGCGGGCTACAATGAGCAGTTCTTC.

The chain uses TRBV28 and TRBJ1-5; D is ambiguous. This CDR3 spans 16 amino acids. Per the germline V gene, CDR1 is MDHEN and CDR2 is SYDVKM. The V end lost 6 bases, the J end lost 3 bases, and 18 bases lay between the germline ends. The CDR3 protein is CASSLPREPVNQPQHF. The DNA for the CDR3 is TGTGCCAGCAGCCTACCAAGGGAGCCGGTCAATCAGCCCCAGCATTTT.